Sequencing of this T cell receptor beta chain was carried out in a study of glioma-infiltrating T cells after dendritic cell vaccination. Study as a whole: Between the early 2000s and the early 2010s, patients got autologous tumor lysate-pulsed dendritic cell vaccines.

The CDR3 runs to 15 residues. Trimming left V 3 bases short and J 0 bases short, with 12 bases between. CDR1 and CDR2 (germline): MGHDK, SYGVNS. The PCR used 60 V beta and 13 J beta primers. Sequenced by immunoSEQ multiplex PCR; TCRdb stores in-frame clones only, minus some. The sample contains 85,000 or so clones, 75% to 90% of which appear only once. Time point defined: after dendritic cell vaccination, including at tumor progression/relapse. Selection required adequate fresh-frozen tumor tissue plus more than two years' survival data. PBMC were collected before vaccination, two weeks after the third vaccination, and at progression.

This TCR came from a human donor with glioblastoma. This sequence joins TRBV25-1 and TRBJ2-7; D call uncertain. Sequenced here: blood, sampled after dendritic cell vaccination. The CDR3 spells CASSDSAEISYEQYF. CDR3 coding DNA: TGTGCCAGCAGTGATTCGGCGGAGATCTCCTACGAGCAGTACTTC.